This is a list of T cell receptor gamma chains from one sample in a study of gamma-delta chains in newborns, infants, children. TCRdb re-called the reads with CATT. The repertoire consists of a few thousand gamma-chain clones, with 25% to 30% occurring once and the leading ten covering more than 35%. Sample: blood. These receptors were taken from a child who was a newborn, infant or young child, either healthy, febrile or measles-vaccinated (not recorded which). Both conserved end residues are part of each CDR3. Fields, in order: J gene, clone size, V gene, CDR3 protein, CDR3 DNA. Size is omitted from some rows. Given values are once, few, many or a class for expanded clones.

J gene: TRGJP
clone size: few
V gene: TRGV9
CDR3 protein: CALWEGTQELGKKIKVF
CDR3 DNA: TGTGCCTTGTGGGAGGGAACCCAAGAGTTGGGCAAAAAAATCAAGGTATTT

J gene: TRGJ1/TRGJ2
clone size: NA
V gene: TRGV4
CDR3 protein: CATWDGTYYKKLF
CDR3 DNA: TGTGCCACCTGGGATGGGACTTATTATAAGAAACTCTTT

J gene: TRGJP
clone size: few
V gene: TRGV9
CDR3 protein: CALWEPAELGKKIKVF
CDR3 DNA: TGTGCCTTGTGGGAGCCCGCGGAGTTGGGCAAAAAAATCAAGGTATTT

J gene: TRGJ1/TRGJ2
clone size: few
V gene: TRGV3
CDR3 protein: CATWDRPRYKKLF
CDR3 DNA: TGTGCCACCTGGGACAGGCCCCGGTATAAGAAACTCTTT

J gene: TRGJ1/TRGJ2
clone size: few
V gene: TRGV4
CDR3 protein: CATWDGGYYYKKLF
CDR3 DNA: TGTGCCACCTGGGATGGGGGCTATTATTATAAGAAACTCTTT

J gene: TRGJ1/TRGJ2
clone size: NA
V gene: TRGV4
CDR3 protein: CATWDGRYKKLF
CDR3 DNA: TGTGCCACCTGGGATGGGCGGTATAAGAAACTCTTT

J gene: TRGJP
clone size: NA
V gene: TRGV9
CDR3 protein: CASWEVLGELGKKIKVF
CDR3 DNA: TGTGCCTCGTGGGAGGTGCTAGGAGAGTTGGGCAAAAAAATCAAGGTATTT

J gene: TRGJ1/TRGJ2
clone size: NA
V gene: TRGV2
CDR3 protein: CATWTYKKLF
CDR3 DNA: TGTGCCACCTGGACTTATAAGAAACTCTTT

J gene: TRGJP
clone size: NA
V gene: TRGV9
CDR3 protein: CALWEGTQELGKKIKVF
CDR3 DNA: TGTGCCTTGTGGGAGGGAACTCAAGAGTTGGGCAAAAAAATCAAGGTATTT

J gene: TRGJP
clone size: NA
V gene: TRGV9
CDR3 protein: CALWEAKFQELGKKIKVF
CDR3 DNA: TGTGCCTTGTGGGAGGCCAAATTTCAAGAGTTGGGCAAAAAAATCAAGGTATTT

J gene: TRGJP
clone size: NA
V gene: TRGV9
CDR3 protein: CALWEVPHLQELGKKIKVF
CDR3 DNA: TGTGCCTTGTGGGAGGTGCCCCACCTGCAAGAGTTGGGCAAAAAAATCAAGGTATTT

J gene: TRGJ1/TRGJ2
clone size: NA
V gene: TRGV4
CDR3 protein: CATWDGPYKKLF
CDR3 DNA: TGTGCCACCTGGGATGGGCCCTATAAGAAACTCTTT

J gene: TRGJP
clone size: NA
V gene: TRGV9
CDR3 protein: CALWEALQELGKKIKVF
CDR3 DNA: TGTGCCTTGTGGGAGGCACTGCAAGAGTTGGGCAAAAAAATCAAGGTATTT